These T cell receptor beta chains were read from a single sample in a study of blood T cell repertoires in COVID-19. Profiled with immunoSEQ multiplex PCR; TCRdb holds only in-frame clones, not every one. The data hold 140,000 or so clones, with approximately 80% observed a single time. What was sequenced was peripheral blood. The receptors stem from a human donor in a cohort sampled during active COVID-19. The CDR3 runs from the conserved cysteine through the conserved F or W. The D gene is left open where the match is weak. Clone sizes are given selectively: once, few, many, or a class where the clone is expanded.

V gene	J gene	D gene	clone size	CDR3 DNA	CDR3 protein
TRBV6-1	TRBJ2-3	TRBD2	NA	TGTGCCAGCAGTGAATACCCCAGGGTAGCGGGCTTGGGGGATACGCAGTATTTT	CASSEYPRVAGLGDTQYF
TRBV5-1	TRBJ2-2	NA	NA	TGCGCCAGCAGCTCGGGCGGACAGAACACCGGGGAGCTGTTTTTT	CASSSGGQNTGELFF
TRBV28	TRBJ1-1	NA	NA	TGTGCCAGCAGTTTTGTCGGACAGGCTTTCTTT	CASSFVGQAFF
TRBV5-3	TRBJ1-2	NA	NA	TGTGCCAGAAGCTCGACAGGCCCATTCCTCTGCTATGGCTACACCTTC	CARSSTGPFLCYGYTF
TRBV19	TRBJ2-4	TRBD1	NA	TGTGCCAGTAGTAGGGGATTACAGGGGGCGCTGGCCAAAAACATTCAGTACTTC	CASSRGLQGALAKNIQYF
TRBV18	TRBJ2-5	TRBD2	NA	TGTGCCAGCTCACCGAGGGGGGGACTAGCGGAACTAGAGACCCAGTACTTC	CASSPRGGLAELETQYF
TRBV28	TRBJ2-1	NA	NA	TGTGCCAGCACTTCCCCCGAGGACTACCCCTACAATGAGCAGTTCTTC	CASTSPEDYPYNEQFF
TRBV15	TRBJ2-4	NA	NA	TGTGCCACCAGCAGAAGGGGAGAGACTAGATCCAAAAACATTCAGTACTTC	CATSRRGETRSKNIQYF
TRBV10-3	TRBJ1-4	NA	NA	TGTGCCATCAGTAAGAGGGACACGGGAGAAAAACTGTTTTTT	CAISKRDTGEKLFF
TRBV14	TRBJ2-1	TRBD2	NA	TGTGCCAGCAGCCAAGTTGCGGGACTAGCTGTGTATGAGCAGTTCTTC	CASSQVAGLAVYEQFF
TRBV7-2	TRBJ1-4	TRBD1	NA	TGTGCCAGCAGCTTGGACAGGGGGCGAATTGAAAAACTGTTTTTT	CASSLDRGRIEKLFF
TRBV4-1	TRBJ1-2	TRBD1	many	TGCGCCAGCAGCCAAGATCCGACAGGGACCTATGGCTACACCTTC	CASSQDPTGTYGYTF
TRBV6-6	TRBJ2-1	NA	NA	TGTGCCAGCAGCCGATTTTTGGGCAGTAGCTCCTACAATGAGCAGTTCTTC	CASSRFLGSSSYNEQFF
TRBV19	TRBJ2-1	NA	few	TGTGCCAGTAGTATAGGTGGGAGCTATGGGAAGAATGAGCAGTTCTTC	CASSIGGSYGKNEQFF
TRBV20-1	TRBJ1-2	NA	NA	TGCAGTGCTAGTTTCCCCTCCACCGACGCCAGGTCGCCAGAAGGCTACACCTTC	CSASFPSTDARSPEGYTF
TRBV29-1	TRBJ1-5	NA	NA	TGCAGCGTTGGGGGTGACAGCCAGCCCCAGCATTTT	CSVGGDSQPQHF
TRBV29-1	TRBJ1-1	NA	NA	TGCAGCGTTGTCCAGAGCAGGACTGAAGCTTTCTTT	CSVVQSRTEAFF
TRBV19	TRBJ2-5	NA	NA	TGTGCCAGTAGTATTTGGGGCGGAGATCAAGAGACCCAGTACTTC	CASSIWGGDQETQYF
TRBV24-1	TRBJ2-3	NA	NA	TGTGCCACCAGTGATTCCCGGGACTCCACAGATACGCAGTATTTT	CATSDSRDSTDTQYF
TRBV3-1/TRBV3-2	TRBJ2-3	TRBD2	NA	TGTGCCAGCAGCCGGGACTACCTCACAGATACGCAGTATTTT	CASSRDYLTDTQYF
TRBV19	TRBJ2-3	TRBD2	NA	TGTGCCAGTAGTGGCCTAGCGGGTACAGATACGCAGTATTTT	CASSGLAGTDTQYF
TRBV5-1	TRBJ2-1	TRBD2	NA	TGCGCCAGCAGCACAACCGGGACTAGCGGGAGGATAGGATCGTTCTTC	CASSTTGTSGRIGSFF
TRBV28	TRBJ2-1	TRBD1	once	TGTGCCAGCAGTTCCACAGGGGGCGAGCAGTTCTTC	CASSSTGGEQFF
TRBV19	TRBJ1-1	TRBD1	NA	TGTGCCAGTAGTAATTTGGGACAGGCGGTTTATAAGAACACTGAAGCTTTCTTT	CASSNLGQAVYKNTEAFF
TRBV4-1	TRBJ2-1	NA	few	TGCGCCAGCAGCCAAGATAGAAGGGGTCAGACGTCCTACAATGAGCAGTTCTTC	CASSQDRRGQTSYNEQFF
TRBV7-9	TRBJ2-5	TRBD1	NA	TGTGCCAGCAGCGCCCAATCCGGGACAGGAACGTACTTC	CASSAQSGTGTYF